This record covers a single T cell receptor (beta chain). The antigen it recognizes is unknown. Base qualities are not recorded, but no much larger clone differs from it by a single base. Ficoll-Paque density gradient centrifugation was the method used to isolate PBMCs. This sample was included in a study of T-cell memory formation after mild COVID-19 (dated by TCRdb to about 2021). Broadly, across the study: TCR sequence clusters from the two donors were found to be largely donor specific. In a couple of donors, T-cell clones that expanded and contracted after mild COVID-19 were tracked by sequencing TCRalpha and TCRbeta repertoires over time. Two young, previously healthy adult volunteers, one female and one male, were included in the cohort.

The junction carries 10 bases between V and J, which are trimmed by 2 bases and 5 bases respectively. Taken from cysteine to phenylalanine, the CDR3 has 14 residues. Only CDR3 DNA is held: 42 bases, read in frame from base 1. This sample was sequenced with an Illumina NovaSeq 6000. TCRalpha and TCRbeta cDNA libraries were built by 5'RACE with constant-segment primers, adding sample barcodes and unique molecular identifiers. Trizol reagent was used to extract RNA from every sample. Library amplification was performed in two PCR steps, and a second sample barcode and Illumina TruSeq adapters were introduced in the second step. Sequencing of the libraries was done on an Illumina NovaSeq, producing 2 x 150 bp paired-end reads. The authors' pipeline ran thus. With migec v1.2.7, reads were demultiplexed and then collapsed into UMI-guided consensus sequences. Using mixcr v2.1.11, UMI consensuses were aligned to TRA and TRB V and J templates and then assembled into clonotypes. A clonotype was counted as expanded or contracted only if both edgeR and NoisET called the change significant, with noise models trained on biological replicates. For edgeR calls, the thresholds were a false discovery rate-adjusted p below 0.01 and a log2 fold-change of 1. As an exploratory analysis of dynamics, max-normalized trajectories of the 1000 most abundant clonotypes were examined by PCA with hierarchical clustering. Separately sequenced CD4+ and CD8+ repertoires were used to assign a CD4 or CD8 phenotype to each responding clone. The public sequencing data were trimmed at Q25 with fastp and processed into clonotypes with MiXCR by TCRdb, which kept only in-frame beta chains. Entries are consolidated by CDR3 protein sequence, retaining the most common genes and DNA. None of the V and J calls come from the authors' own analysis; TCRdb made them. The sample data list about half a million distinct CDR3 sequences, and about 20% of these were observed just once. Clones ranked in the top ten supply 9% to 15% of the sample.

What the research found in general, with its limitations: Contracting CD4+ clones were found mainly in CM and EM memory subsets, while CD8+ clones were enriched in EMRA. Some responding clones were found in pre-infection memory, which suggests that pre-existing cross-reactive memory T cells took part in the SARS-CoV-2 response. The study covered only a couple of mild cases, and larger cohorts including severe cases with pre-infection samples were considered necessary. Clones that contracted from day 15 to 85 showed balanced CD4/CD8 phenotypes, whereas a second wave of clones that expanded from day 15 to 37 leaned towards CD4+. SARS-CoV-2 specificity of the second-wave clones peaking on day 37 was not confirmed.

The source material was PBMCs or a T cell subset sorted from them (not recorded which). This TCR was sampled from an adult woman who had mild COVID-19 (a few samples of this study predate the infection). The sample titles of this study are shuffled in the database, so cell type and time point are left out; the donor was told from shared clones. The rearrangement joined TRBV12-3 or TRBV12-4 to TRBJ1-5, with the D gene uncertain. In nucleotides, the sequence is TGTGCCAGCAGTTTACAGGCAGGCGATCAGCCCCAGCATTTT. It translates as CASSLQAGDQPQHF.